This T cell receptor (beta chain) was sequenced in a study of CD8 T cells in ankylosing spondylitis. Concerning this clonotype: As yet, its antigen is unknown.

The study, taken as a whole, reports: Significant enrichment of disease-linked clones was reportedly seen in matched ankylosing spondylitis synovial fluid. The study identified a TCR beta motif of several highly homologous variants that appeared characteristic of ankylosing spondylitis blood.

In TCRdb, the 5' RACE reads were re-called with MiXCR into one record per CDR3 protein. Of over 600,000 distinct CDR3 sequences in the sample, around 20% were seen once. Germline assignment: CDR1 SGDLS and CDR2 YYNGEE. Trimming took off 3 bases at V and 5 bases at J, with 14 bases between the two ends. The CDR3 length is 15 residues. Material: blood, either unsorted or a sorted T cell fraction (not recorded which). V usage is TRBV9 and J usage is TRBJ2-2; a weak D match, TRBD1 (5 bases). This receptor was identified in a male donor with ankylosing spondylitis. CDR3 region: CASSEGSRWTGELFF. The CDR3 bases are TGTGCCAGCAGCGAGGGGTCCCGGTGGACCGGGGAGCTGTTTTTT.